This T cell receptor (beta chain) was observed in a study of blood T cell repertoires in COVID-19. Study-wide background: Acute-phase and convalescent COVID-19 samples originated in the United States, Italy and Spain. PBMCs, B-cell-depleted T cells, or T cells provided the cDNA or gDNA that made up the material.

Study processing details: It was from reference gene primer amplification that nucleated cell counts were estimated. Some clones are missing from TCRdb's copy, which holds only in-frame ones; the method was immunoSEQ multiplex PCR. The V and J calls and clone size come from that table; D and trimming were worked out from the DNA. The sample records about 59,000 clones, 90% to 95% being singletons. V dropped 1 base and J dropped 4 bases, with 12 bases sitting between them. The germline CDR1 and CDR2 sequences are SGHRS and YFSETQ. The CDR3 is 14 amino acids. The receptor comes from a human donor in a cohort sampled during active COVID-19. The material sequenced was peripheral blood. The chain links TRBV5-1 to TRBJ2-7, with D maybe TRBD1 (6 bases). The chain's CDR3 is CASSLFGGAYEQYF. In DNA, the CDR3 is TGCGCCAGCAGCTTGTTTGGGGGCGCTTACGAGCAGTACTTC.